A selection of T cell receptor beta chains follows, all from one sample in a study of beta chain features in type 1 diabetes. Assay: immunoSEQ multiplex PCR; the TCRdb copy retains only in-frame clones and omits some. The data hold 400,000 to 550,000 clones, with about an eighth observed a single time. Specimen: naive CD4+ T cells from blood. All receptors come from a woman under 30 in good health. The CDR3 runs from the conserved cysteine through the conserved F or W. The D gene is left open where the match is weak. Size values are once, few and many counts, or a class for expanded clones, and some rows have none.

J gene | D gene | V gene | clone size | CDR3 DNA | CDR3 protein
TRBJ1-1 | - | TRBV9 | - | TGTGCCAGCAGCGTAGCCTCGACTGGGAACACTGAAGCTTTCTTT | CASSVASTGNTEAFF
TRBJ1-4 | TRBD1 | TRBV7-9 | few | TGTGCCAGCAGCGCCCACGGACAGGATAATGAAAAACTGTTTTTT | CASSAHGQDNEKLFF
TRBJ2-5 | - | TRBV7-9 | few | TGTGCCAGCAGCTTAGCGTCAGGGGCCTCACAAGAGACCCAGTACTTC | CASSLASGASQETQYF
TRBJ2-2 | TRBD2 | TRBV7-3 | - | TGTGCCAGCAGCAAGACCGGGACTAGCTATACCGGGGAGCTGTTTTTT | CASSKTGTSYTGELFF
TRBJ2-7 | - | TRBV11-3 | - | TGTGCCAGCAGCACTAAGGAGCCCTACGAGCAGTACTTC | CASSTKEPYEQYF
TRBJ1-2 | - | TRBV5-6 | few | TGTGCCAGCAGCCGCAGACGGATAAACTATGGCTACACCTTC | CASSRRRINYGYTF
TRBJ2-7 | - | TRBV7-9 | few | TGTGCCAGCAGCTTAGTTTTCCGGGGGTACGAGCAGTACTTC | CASSLVFRGYEQYF
TRBJ2-1 | - | TRBV7-9 | few | TGTGCCAGCAGCTTAATATCCATACAGTACCTGGGTGAGCAGTTCTTC | CASSLISIQYLGEQFF
TRBJ1-3 | - | TRBV30 | - | TGTGCCTGGAGACCGACAGGCTCTGGAAACACCATATATTTT | CAWRPTGSGNTIYF
TRBJ2-1 | TRBD2 | TRBV4-2 | - | TGTGCCAGCAGCCAACGACTAGCGGAATACAATGAGCAGTTCTTC | CASSQRLAEYNEQFF
TRBJ1-1 | - | TRBV11-2 | few | TGTGCCAGCAGCTCTAAGTTGGGCACTGAAGCTTTCTTT | CASSSKLGTEAFF
TRBJ2-1 | - | TRBV11-3 | - | TGTGCCAGCAGCCCAGGAGTGGGCTACAATGAGCAGTTCTTC | CASSPGVGYNEQFF
TRBJ1-2 | TRBD1 | TRBV7-2 | - | TGTGCCAGCAGCTTCCAAACAGGGGCGAACTATGGCTACACCTTC | CASSFQTGANYGYTF
TRBJ2-3 | - | TRBV7-2 | few | TGTGCCAGCAGCTCGATGCTAGCCACAGATACGCAGTATTTT | CASSSMLATDTQYF
TRBJ1-5 | TRBD1 | TRBV27 | - | TGTGCCAGCAGGACGGACAGGAGGAGCGGGCCCCAGCATTTT | CASRTDRRSGPQHF
TRBJ1-2 | - | TRBV7-2 | few | TGTGCCAGCAGTTGGGACGGCCGTTCGTATGGCTACACCTTC | CASSWDGRSYGYTF
TRBJ1-1 | - | TRBV14 | few | TGTGCCAGCAGCCCTAACCTCAGGGGCGGCACTGAAGCTTTCTTT | CASSPNLRGGTEAFF
TRBJ2-3 | TRBD1 | TRBV29-1 | many | TGCAGCGTTCAGGGACAGGTCCTTCCAGATACGCAGTATTTT | CSVQGQVLPDTQYF
TRBJ2-7 | TRBD2 | TRBV5-1 | - | TGCGCCAGCAGCTTGGGGAGGACTAGCGGACCCGCCTACGAGCAGTACTTC | CASSLGRTSGPAYEQYF
TRBJ2-7 | TRBD1 | TRBV18 | few | TGTGCCAGCTCACCGGGTGGGACAGGAGGACGCCACACCTACGAGCAGTACTTC | CASSPGGTGGRHTYEQYF
TRBJ2-2 | - | TRBV30 | - | TGTGCCTGGAGTGAGTCCCTGGACACCGGGGAGCTGTTTTTT | CAWSESLDTGELFF
TRBJ2-5 | TRBD1 | TRBV29-1 | - | TGCAGCGCTTGGGACAGTGTACAAGAGACCCAGTACTTC | CSAWDSVQETQYF
TRBJ2-1 | TRBD1 | TRBV7-2 | few | TGTGCCAGCAGCTTACGTTCCGGGACAGGGTACAATGAGCAGTTCTTC | CASSLRSGTGYNEQFF
TRBJ1-1 | - | TRBV14 | - | TGTGCCAGCAGCTCAGGGTTGAACACTGAAGCTTTCTTT | CASSSGLNTEAFF
TRBJ2-5 | - | TRBV20-1 | - | TGCAGTGCTAAATCAGAGACCCAGTACTTC | CSAKSETQYF
TRBJ1-1 | - | TRBV29-1 | - | TGCAGCGTTGAAGTTTGGACGGCTACTGAAGCTTTCTTT | CSVEVWTATEAFF
TRBJ2-3 | - | TRBV15 | few | TGTGCCACCAGCAGACACCGGTGGGGCACAGATACGCAGTATTTT | CATSRHRWGTDTQYF
TRBJ2-7 | - | TRBV9 | - | TGTGCCAGCAGCGTAAAAACCGGGGAATTCTACGAGCAGTACTTC | CASSVKTGEFYEQYF
TRBJ2-4 | TRBD1 | TRBV7-9 | - | TGTGCCAGCAGCTCTACCCGGACAGGGGCACTAGCCAAAAACATTCAGTACTTC | CASSSTRTGALAKNIQYF
TRBJ2-3 | - | TRBV4-3 | - | TGCGCCAGCAGCCTCACACCAGGTCCTAGCACAGATACGCAGTATTTT | CASSLTPGPSTDTQYF
TRBJ1-2 | TRBD1 | TRBV15 | few | TGTGCCACCAGCAGAGGGACAGGGGACCGCTACACCTTC | CATSRGTGDRYTF
TRBJ1-6 | - | TRBV9 | few | TGTGCCAGCAGCCCTCCCTATAGCGCGGACTCACCCCTCCACTTT | CASSPPYSADSPLHF
TRBJ2-1 | - | TRBV5-4 | - | TGTGCCAGCAAAATGGATACCCGTTACAATGAGCAGTTCTTC | CASKMDTRYNEQFF
TRBJ2-1 | - | TRBV2 | - | TGTGCCAAAGAGACAGGCCGGAGCTACAATGAGCAGTTCTTC | CAKETGRSYNEQFF
TRBJ2-5 | - | TRBV4-2 | few | TGTGCCAGCAGCCAAGCCGCACAGGGACTCCAAGAGACCCAGTACTTC | CASSQAAQGLQETQYF
TRBJ1-2 | TRBD1 | TRBV7-9 | - | TGTGCCAGCAGCCCAAACAGGACAGGGGGTGCCTATGGCTACACCTTC | CASSPNRTGGAYGYTF
TRBJ2-3 | - | TRBV5-4 | - | TGTGCCAGCAGCTCAGGGAACACAGATACGCAGTATTTT | CASSSGNTDTQYF
TRBJ2-6 | - | TRBV13 | many | TGTGCCAGCAGCATGACAGTCTCTGGGGCCAACGTCCTGACTTTC | CASSMTVSGANVLTF
TRBJ2-5 | - | TRBV7-2 | few | TGTGCCAGCAGCCGAGCCCGGAACACCCAGTACTTC | CASSRARNTQYF
TRBJ2-1 | - | TRBV7-2 | - | TGTGCCAGCAGCTTTCTCGTACCCAATGAGCAGTTCTTC | CASSFLVPNEQFF
TRBJ2-1 | TRBD2 | TRBV10-3 | few | TGTGCCATCAATGCGGGACTATACAATGAGCAGTTCTTC | CAINAGLYNEQFF
TRBJ1-5 | - | TRBV4-2 | - | TGTGCCAGCAGCCAAGACCATGCAGGGGATGGACAGCCCCAGCATTTT | CASSQDHAGDGQPQHF
TRBJ1-1 | - | TRBV19 | few | TGTGCCAGTAGTACAACTTTGAACACTGAAGCTTTCTTT | CASSTTLNTEAFF
TRBJ2-5 | - | TRBV28 | few | TGTGCCAGCAGTTTTCTTTGGGAGACCCAGTACTTC | CASSFLWETQYF
TRBJ1-3 | - | TRBV18 | few | TGTGCCAGCTCACCTTTAGACTCGGGAAACACCATATATTTT | CASSPLDSGNTIYF
TRBJ2-1 | - | TRBV15 | - | TGTGCCACCAGTTCCGCGGACAATGAGCAGTTCTTC | CATSSADNEQFF
TRBJ1-6 | - | TRBV6-6 | - | TGTGCCAGCACCAGTCACGCCCATAATTCACCCCTCCACTTT | CASTSHAHNSPLHF
TRBJ2-5 | TRBD1 | TRBV9 | - | TGTGCCAGCAGCGTAGCCCTAGACAGGGTAGAGACCCAGTACTTC | CASSVALDRVETQYF
TRBJ2-3 | - | TRBV9 | few | TGTGCCAGCAGCGTAGCTAGGATAGCCACAGATACGCAGTATTTT | CASSVARIATDTQYF
TRBJ2-1 | - | TRBV7-3 | - | TGTGCCAGCAGCTTACAGGGTAACCCCTACAATGAGCAGTTCTTC | CASSLQGNPYNEQFF
TRBJ2-1 | TRBD1 | TRBV19 | few | TGTGCCAGTACCTCAACAGGGGGGAATGAGCAGTTCTTC | CASTSTGGNEQFF
TRBJ1-5 | - | TRBV5-6 | few | TGTGCCAGCAGCCTCCGGACGGACGGGCCCCAGCATTTT | CASSLRTDGPQHF
TRBJ2-1 | TRBD2 | TRBV19 | - | TGTGCCAGTAGTACCCCTAGCGGGGGGGCGTCCAATGAGCAGTTCTTC | CASSTPSGGASNEQFF